The 27 T cell receptor beta chains listed next were all sequenced from one sample in a study of CD8 T cells in ankylosing spondylitis. The study, taken as a whole, reports: What appeared characteristic of ankylosing spondylitis blood was a TCR beta motif of eight highly homologous variants.

Which antigens these TCRs recognize remains unknown. TCRdb redid the calling of the 5' RACE reads with MiXCR, one entry per CDR3 protein. The table has 750,000 to 850,000 distinct CDR3 sequences, approximately 12% seen once; the top ten hold 0.51%. Sequencing was performed on blood, either unsorted or a sorted T cell fraction (not recorded which). The receptor source for this set is a male donor with ankylosing spondylitis.

The CDR3 sequence is CASGAGTGFGTGELFF. CDR3 nucleotides: TGTGCCAGCGGAGCCGGGACAGGGTTTGGCACCGGGGAGCTGTTTTTT. The chain links TRBV6-1 to TRBJ2-2, with 9 bases matching TRBD1. After removal of 8 bases from V and 4 bases from J, the junction contained 11 bases not matched to a gene. CDR1 and CDR2 from the germline V gene are MNHNS and SASEGT. The CDR3 sequence is 16 residues long.

In this sample, this clonotype turned up a few times. The chain joins TRBV11-2 to TRBJ1-6; no reliable D call. The CDR3 sequence is 13 residues long. From germline, CDR1 is SGHAT and CDR2 FQNNGV. The V and J ends lost 5 bases and 8 bases respectively, with 10 bases between them. CDR3 DNA sequence: TGTGCCAGCAGCAATAACACCTATTCACCCCTCCACTTT. It is translated as CASSNNTYSPLHF.

In its sample, this clonotype was seen many times. This chain connects TRBV12-3 or TRBV12-4 to TRBJ2-1; the D is unclear. This CDR3 has 15 residues. V was cut by 7 bases and J by 8 bases, with 21 bases left in between. The CDR3 spells CASTPWQSRRDEQFF. The CDR3 DNA reads as TGTGCCAGCACCCCCTGGCAGAGCCGTCGGGATGAGCAGTTCTTC.

The sample holds a few counts of this clonotype. The gene calls are TRBV6-1 and TRBJ2-5, with 9 nucleotides matching TRBD2. The length of the CDR3 is 15 residues. Trimming took 3 bases from V and 2 from J; bases not matched to a gene: 4. CDR1 and CDR2 (germline): MNHNS, SASEGT. CDR3 sequence reads: CASSDLAGTQETQYF. The CDR3 DNA follows: TGTGCCAGCAGTGATCTAGCGGGGACTCAAGAGACCCAGTACTTC.

This clonotype has just a few counts. The V gene is TRBV12-3 or TRBV12-4, the J gene TRBJ2-1, with D perhaps TRBD1 (5 bases). V was pared by 1 base and J by 9 bases, with 22 bases between. This CDR3 comprises 17 residues. CDR3 loop: CASSLGTRASPFGEQFF. The CDR3 nucleotides are TGTGCCAGCAGTTTAGGGACCAGGGCCTCTCCGTTTGGTGAGCAGTTCTTC.

This clonotype showed up many times. The chain links TRBV29-1 to TRBJ2-5, with a tentative D call TRBD2 (6 bases). The germline V and J ends were trimmed by 7 bases and 3 bases, with 12 bases remaining between them. Germline-derived CDR1 and CDR2 are SQVTM and ANQGSEA. CDR3 size: 12 residues. The CDR3 nucleotides are TGCAGCGGAGTTAGCGGAGAAGAGACCCAGTACTTC. Amino acids: CSGVSGEETQYF.

This clonotype appeared a few times. The V call is TRBV5-4, the J call TRBJ2-5, with TRBD1 identical over 8 bases. The germline V gene encodes CDR1 SGHNT and CDR2 YYREEE (reference sequence). V lost 1 base to trimming and J lost 5 bases; unmatched junction nucleotides: 7. This CDR3 region has 15 residues. The CDR3 is CASSLKRQGLETQYF. The CDR3 DNA reads as TGTGCCAGCAGCTTGAAGAGACAGGGGTTGGAGACCCAGTACTTC. Supplemented by reference TRBV5-4 and TRBJ2-5, the full variable domain reads ETGVTQSPTHLIKTRGQQVTLRCSSQSGHNTVSWYQQALGQGPQFIFQYYREEENGRGNFPPRFSGLQFPNYSSELNVNALELDDSALYLCASSLKRQGLETQYFGPGTRLLVL.

This clonotype occurred many times. The genes are TRBV7-2 and TRBJ2-3; no clear D gene. CDR1 is SGHTA, CDR2 FQGNSA, per germline. V was trimmed by 3 bases and J by 1 base, leaving 8 bases between them. This CDR3 has 14 residues. CDR3 bases: TGTGCCAGCAGCTTGATGGACCGCACAGATACGCAGTATTTT. It is translated as CASSLMDRTDTQYF.

This clonotype was picked up a small number of times. The gene calls are TRBV4-3 and TRBJ1-6, with D uncertain. The V gene lost 7 bases and the J gene lost 0 bases, with 10 bases spanning the gap. The CDR3 length is 15 residues. Germline V lookup: CDR1 LGHNA, CDR2 YSLEER. The CDR3 spells CASTTLSSYNSPLHF. For the CDR3, the DNA is TGCGCCAGCACCACCCTCAGCTCCTATAATTCACCCCTCCACTTT.

The V gene is TRBV4-3, the J gene TRBJ2-3; 9 bases align to TRBD2. The V gene end was trimmed by 0 bases and the J gene end by 4 bases; junction bases not matched to a gene: 8. Germline V gives CDR1 LGHNA, CDR2 YSLEER. The CDR3 has 17 residues. CDR3 DNA: TGCGCCAGCAGCCAAGATCGCGGGAGGGCCGGGGCAGATACGCAGTATTTT. Its translation: CASSQDRGRAGADTQYF.

This clonotype has a handful of counts. The V call is TRBV6-5, the J call TRBJ2-3; D may match TRBD1 or TRBD2 (5 bases each). Germline CDR1 and CDR2: MNHEY and SVGAGI. Trimming pared 7 bases from V and 8 bases from J, leaving 10 bases between. This CDR3 contains 11 residues. The CDR3 reads CASIGAGTQYF. DNA for the CDR3: TGTGCCAGCATTGGGGCGGGTACGCAGTATTTT.

This clonotype showed up just a few times. V gene TRBV5-6 combines with J gene TRBJ2-5; D perhaps matches TRBD1 (6 bases). The length of the CDR3 is 13 residues. Germline V gives CDR1 SGHDT, CDR2 YYEEEE. Between the trimmed V and J ends, which lost 4 bases and 4 bases, there was a span of 11 bases. The CDR3 sequence: CASSGGPAETQYF. In nucleotides, the CDR3 is TGTGCCAGCAGCGGGGGCCCGGCAGAGACCCAGTACTTC.

The rearrangement joins TRBV28 to TRBJ2-3; D is perhaps TRBD1 (5 bases). Trimming stripped 6 bases from V and 4 bases from J, with 17 bases between. The CDR3 covers 15 residues. The germline V gene has CDR1 MDHEN and CDR2 SYDVKM. The CDR3 region has the DNA TGTGCCAGCAGGGGCGAGCGTGGGGCCTCAGATACGCAGTATTTT. Translating it yields CASRGERGASDTQYF.

This clonotype was found a few times. The chain links TRBV4-2 to TRBJ2-3, with 8 bases that match TRBD2. CDR3 length: 17 residues. The germline gives CDR1 LGHNA, CDR2 YNFKEQ. Germline trimming cut 0 bases from V and 2 bases from J; bases unmatched to any gene: 7. CDR3 nucleotide sequence: TGTGCCAGCAGCCAAGAGCCGGCGGGAGGAACCACAGATACGCAGTATTTT. Its protein is CASSQEPAGGTTDTQYF.

In its sample, this clonotype was seen many times. The V gene is TRBV2, the J gene TRBJ1-5, with D unclear. The germline gives CDR1 SNHLY, CDR2 FYNNEI. The CDR3 extends over 14 amino acids. Trimming took off 3 bases at V and 5 bases at J, with 11 bases between the two ends. The CDR3 coding sequence is TGTGCCAGCAGTGACGACTTACTCTATCAGCCCCAGCATTTT. Its translation: CASSDDLLYQPQHF. The whole variable domain, remainder taken from reference TRBV2 and TRBJ1-5, is EPEVTQTPSHQVTQMGQEVILRCVPISNHLYFYWYRQILGQKVEFLVSFYNNEISEKSEIFDDQFSVERPDGSNFTLKIRSTKLEDSAMYFCASSDDLLYQPQHFGDGTRLSIL.

The rearrangement links TRBV7-2 to TRBJ1-3; D unresolved. The CDR3 length is 14 residues. Trimming shortened V by 5 bases and J by 0 bases, and 8 bases separated the two germline ends. Germline CDR1 and CDR2: SGHTA and FQGNSA. The CDR3 here is CASSIRDSGNTIYF. In DNA, the CDR3 is TGTGCCAGCAGCATAAGGGACTCTGGAAACACCATATATTTT.

This clonotype was seen more than once but under ten times. The chain has TRBV20-1 and TRBJ1-5; D not resolved. V lost 4 bases to trimming and J lost 3 bases, with 10 bases between them. This CDR3 has 13 residues. Germline-derived CDR1 and CDR2 are DFQATT and SNEGSKA (reference sequence). Here the CDR3 DNA reads TGCAGTGCTACCCGACCCGACAATCAGCCCCAGCATTTT. Translated: CSATRPDNQPQHF.

This sequence joins TRBV5-1 and TRBJ1-1; D is undetermined. This CDR3 has 13 amino acids. Germline CDR1 SGHRS, CDR2 YFSETQ. V lost 4 bases and J 0 bases, leaving 7 bases between the germline ends. The CDR3 DNA reads as TGCGCCAGCAGCGAGATTATGAACACTGAAGCTTTCTTT. Its translation: CASSEIMNTEAFF.

The rearrangement joins TRBV20-1 to TRBJ2-3; 11 positions agree with TRBD2. V lost 7 bases to trimming and J lost 3 bases; unmatched junction nucleotides: 6. Germline V gives CDR1 DFQATT, CDR2 SNEGSKA (reference sequence). CDR3 size: 14 residues. The CDR3 reads CSVPLAGVTDTQYF. The CDR3 DNA reads as TGCAGTGTCCCACTAGCGGGGGTTACAGATACGCAGTATTTT.

This clonotype has only a few counts. The chain joins TRBV20-1 to TRBJ2-1, with 9 bases lining up with TRBD2. The CDR3 spans 14 residues. Germline loops: CDR1 DFQATT, CDR2 SNEGSKA (reference sequence). V shed 3 bases, J shed 7 bases, and the junction held 7 bases outside the gene matches. CDR3 sequence (DNA): TGCAGTGCTAGCCCGGGACTAGCCGCAAATGAGCAGTTCTTC. Translated, it gives CSASPGLAANEQFF.

The chain is built from TRBV4-2 and TRBJ2-4, with D possibly TRBD2 on 6 matching bases. V was shortened by 3 bases and J by 0 bases, with 9 bases between the two germline ends. CDR3 length: 15 amino acids. From germline, CDR1 is LGHNA and CDR2 YNFKEQ. Here the CDR3 DNA reads TGTGCCAGCAGCCACTCGGGACTAGCCAAAAACATTCAGTACTTC. Translating gives CASSHSGLAKNIQYF.

The rearrangement joins TRBV7-9 to TRBJ2-2, with D hard to call. Germline-derived CDR1 and CDR2 are SEHNR and FQNEAQ (reference sequence). The CDR3 has 17 amino acids. Trimming shortened V by 2 bases and J by 0 bases, and 13 bases separated the two germline ends. CDR3 sequence: CASSLRGLSANTGELFF. CDR3 DNA: TGTGCCAGCAGCTTACGAGGTCTCTCGGCGAACACCGGGGAGCTGTTTTTT.

This clonotype has a single count. The rearrangement joins TRBV11-2 to TRBJ1-2; 9 bases align to TRBD1. The V segment lost 2 bases and the J segment 2 bases; nucleotides outside the gene matches: 12. Germline CDR1 and CDR2: SGHAT and FQNNGV. The CDR3 covers 18 residues. The CDR3 DNA reads as TGTGCCAGCAGCTTACCTTTCGACAGGGGGAGTGGGAACTATGGCTACACCTTC. Amino acid sequence: CASSLPFDRGSGNYGYTF.

This clonotype was detected ten times or more. The V gene is TRBV20-1, the J gene TRBJ2-1; tentative D call: TRBD2 (6 bases). Trimming cost V 3 bases and J 8 bases, with 11 bases left between them. Germline V gene data show CDR1 as DFQATT and CDR2 as SNEGSKA (reference sequence). CDR3 length equals 12 residues. CDR3 sequence reads: CSARPREDEQFF. The CDR3 nucleotides read TGCAGTGCTAGGCCCAGGGAGGATGAGCAGTTCTTC.

The chain recombines TRBV10-3 with TRBJ2-1, with D tentatively TRBD2 (5 bases). V gave up 2 bases and J gave up 10 bases, with 9 bases separating them. Germline V gene sequence: CDR1 ENHRY, CDR2 SYGVKD. The CDR3 runs to 12 residues. The CDR3 loop is CAISENPGEQFF. Written as DNA, the CDR3 is TGTGCCATCAGTGAGAACCCGGGGGAGCAGTTCTTC.

Details on this clonotype: With a much larger clone just one base away, this may be a read error. The rearrangement uses TRBV6-1 and TRBJ1-1, with D unclear. V lost 2 bases to trimming and J lost 1 base, with 5 bases between them. Per the germline V gene, CDR1 is MNHNS and CDR2 is SASEGT. This CDR3 has 13 residues. CDR3 region: CASSERGNTEAFF. The CDR3 nucleotides read TGTGCCAGCAGTGAAAGAGGGAACACTGAAGCTTTCTTT.

This chain links TRBV20-1 with TRBJ2-5; the D is unclear. Trimming cost V 5 bases and J 2 bases, with 15 bases left between them. Per the germline V gene, CDR1 is DFQATT and CDR2 is SNEGSKA (reference sequence). There are 14 residues in the CDR3. The CDR3, as DNA: TGCAGTGCTTATGTCCCAGTTAAGCAAGAGACCCAGTACTTC. The encoded protein is CSAYVPVKQETQYF.